This T cell receptor (beta chain) was observed in a study of blood T cell repertoires in COVID-19. At the level of the study: Specimens from acute and convalescent COVID-19 originated in the United States, Italy and Spain. The cDNA or gDNA used as material had been derived from T cells, B-cell-depleted T cells, or PBMCs.

Assay used: immunoSEQ multiplex PCR; TCRdb lists only in-frame clones, some missing. In the table there are over 90,000 clones, 74% of which are singletons. V lost 2 bases, J lost 6 bases, and 6 bases stayed unmatched. Germline V gives CDR1 LNHDA, CDR2 SQIVND (reference sequence). CDR3 length equals 14 residues. Seattle patients were enrolled during active infection and followed longitudinally. This chain joins TRBV19 and TRBJ1-2; 7 bases map to TRBD1. This clonotype was sampled from a man aged 70-80 years with COVID-19, enrolled during active disease. The sequencing sample was made of peripheral blood. The CDR3 reads CASSIFRQGHGYTF. The CDR3 nucleotides read TGTGCCAGTAGTATATTCCGACAGGGCCATGGCTACACCTTC. The whole variable domain, filled in from reference TRBV19 and TRBJ1-2, reads DGGITQSPKYLFRKEGQNVTLSCEQNLNHDAMYWYRQDPGQGLRLIYYSQIVNDFQKGDIAEGYSVSREKKESFPLTVTSAQKNPTAFYLCASSIFRQGHGYTFGSGTRLTVV.